This entry describes one T cell receptor (beta chain). The antigen remains unidentified. This specimen comes from a study of shared clonotypes between healthy human individuals. Study conclusions and caveats: Read depth was anticipated to influence clonotype sharing among donors.

Assay: immunoSEQ multiplex PCR; the TCRdb copy retains only in-frame clones and omits some. Among about 490,000 clones listed, 70% to 85% were seen once. Between the trimmed V and J ends, which lost 4 bases and 0 bases, there was a span of 12 bases. Looked up from germline, CDR1 is ENHRY and CDR2 is SYGVKD. The CDR3 sequence is 16 residues long. Roughly 93 million PBMCs supplied genomic DNA for unsorted samples. The specimen sequenced was PBMCs. This receptor was taken from a woman aged 40 to 55 in good health. Some clones in this sample may be carry-over from other donors' samples. The chain uses TRBV10-3 and TRBJ2-2, with unresolved D. The CDR3 spells CAISANNLTNTGELFF. The CDR3 region has the DNA TGTGCCATCAGTGCGAACAACCTTACGAACACCGGGGAGCTGTTTTTT.